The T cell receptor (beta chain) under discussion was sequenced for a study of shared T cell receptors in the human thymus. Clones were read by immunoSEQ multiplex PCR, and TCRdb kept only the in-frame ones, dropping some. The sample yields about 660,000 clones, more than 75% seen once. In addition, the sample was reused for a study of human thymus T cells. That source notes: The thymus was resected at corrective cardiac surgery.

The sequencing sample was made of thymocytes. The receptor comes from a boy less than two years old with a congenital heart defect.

The CDR3 loop reads CASSDRDRGHNEQFF. In DNA, the CDR3 is TGTGCCAGCAGTGACCGGGACAGGGGCCACAATGAGCAGTTCTTC. The chain links TRBV27 to TRBJ2-1; TRBD1 agrees at 10 bases. The CDR3 extends over 15 amino acids. Looked up from germline, CDR1 is MNHEY and CDR2 is SMNVEV (reference sequence). Trimming took 5 bases from V and 5 from J; bases not matched to a gene: 6.